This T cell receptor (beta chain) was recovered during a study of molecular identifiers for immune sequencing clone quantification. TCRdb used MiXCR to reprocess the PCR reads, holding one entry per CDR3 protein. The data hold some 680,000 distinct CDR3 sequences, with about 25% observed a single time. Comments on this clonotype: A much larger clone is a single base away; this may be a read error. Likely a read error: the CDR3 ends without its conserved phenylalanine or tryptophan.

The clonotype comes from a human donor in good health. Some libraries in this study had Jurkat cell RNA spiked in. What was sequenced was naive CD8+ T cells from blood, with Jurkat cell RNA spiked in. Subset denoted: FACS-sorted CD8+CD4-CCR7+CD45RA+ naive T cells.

CDR3 DNA: TGTGCCAGCAGTACAGGTTGGACCACAGGTCAGCCCCAGCATTTG. Its protein product is CASSTGWTTGQPQHL. V gene TRBV12-3 or TRBV12-4 combines with J gene TRBJ1-5; weak D call: TRBD1 (5 bases). Trimming took 5 bases from V and 6 from J, leaving 17 bases between them. CDR3 length: 15 amino acids.